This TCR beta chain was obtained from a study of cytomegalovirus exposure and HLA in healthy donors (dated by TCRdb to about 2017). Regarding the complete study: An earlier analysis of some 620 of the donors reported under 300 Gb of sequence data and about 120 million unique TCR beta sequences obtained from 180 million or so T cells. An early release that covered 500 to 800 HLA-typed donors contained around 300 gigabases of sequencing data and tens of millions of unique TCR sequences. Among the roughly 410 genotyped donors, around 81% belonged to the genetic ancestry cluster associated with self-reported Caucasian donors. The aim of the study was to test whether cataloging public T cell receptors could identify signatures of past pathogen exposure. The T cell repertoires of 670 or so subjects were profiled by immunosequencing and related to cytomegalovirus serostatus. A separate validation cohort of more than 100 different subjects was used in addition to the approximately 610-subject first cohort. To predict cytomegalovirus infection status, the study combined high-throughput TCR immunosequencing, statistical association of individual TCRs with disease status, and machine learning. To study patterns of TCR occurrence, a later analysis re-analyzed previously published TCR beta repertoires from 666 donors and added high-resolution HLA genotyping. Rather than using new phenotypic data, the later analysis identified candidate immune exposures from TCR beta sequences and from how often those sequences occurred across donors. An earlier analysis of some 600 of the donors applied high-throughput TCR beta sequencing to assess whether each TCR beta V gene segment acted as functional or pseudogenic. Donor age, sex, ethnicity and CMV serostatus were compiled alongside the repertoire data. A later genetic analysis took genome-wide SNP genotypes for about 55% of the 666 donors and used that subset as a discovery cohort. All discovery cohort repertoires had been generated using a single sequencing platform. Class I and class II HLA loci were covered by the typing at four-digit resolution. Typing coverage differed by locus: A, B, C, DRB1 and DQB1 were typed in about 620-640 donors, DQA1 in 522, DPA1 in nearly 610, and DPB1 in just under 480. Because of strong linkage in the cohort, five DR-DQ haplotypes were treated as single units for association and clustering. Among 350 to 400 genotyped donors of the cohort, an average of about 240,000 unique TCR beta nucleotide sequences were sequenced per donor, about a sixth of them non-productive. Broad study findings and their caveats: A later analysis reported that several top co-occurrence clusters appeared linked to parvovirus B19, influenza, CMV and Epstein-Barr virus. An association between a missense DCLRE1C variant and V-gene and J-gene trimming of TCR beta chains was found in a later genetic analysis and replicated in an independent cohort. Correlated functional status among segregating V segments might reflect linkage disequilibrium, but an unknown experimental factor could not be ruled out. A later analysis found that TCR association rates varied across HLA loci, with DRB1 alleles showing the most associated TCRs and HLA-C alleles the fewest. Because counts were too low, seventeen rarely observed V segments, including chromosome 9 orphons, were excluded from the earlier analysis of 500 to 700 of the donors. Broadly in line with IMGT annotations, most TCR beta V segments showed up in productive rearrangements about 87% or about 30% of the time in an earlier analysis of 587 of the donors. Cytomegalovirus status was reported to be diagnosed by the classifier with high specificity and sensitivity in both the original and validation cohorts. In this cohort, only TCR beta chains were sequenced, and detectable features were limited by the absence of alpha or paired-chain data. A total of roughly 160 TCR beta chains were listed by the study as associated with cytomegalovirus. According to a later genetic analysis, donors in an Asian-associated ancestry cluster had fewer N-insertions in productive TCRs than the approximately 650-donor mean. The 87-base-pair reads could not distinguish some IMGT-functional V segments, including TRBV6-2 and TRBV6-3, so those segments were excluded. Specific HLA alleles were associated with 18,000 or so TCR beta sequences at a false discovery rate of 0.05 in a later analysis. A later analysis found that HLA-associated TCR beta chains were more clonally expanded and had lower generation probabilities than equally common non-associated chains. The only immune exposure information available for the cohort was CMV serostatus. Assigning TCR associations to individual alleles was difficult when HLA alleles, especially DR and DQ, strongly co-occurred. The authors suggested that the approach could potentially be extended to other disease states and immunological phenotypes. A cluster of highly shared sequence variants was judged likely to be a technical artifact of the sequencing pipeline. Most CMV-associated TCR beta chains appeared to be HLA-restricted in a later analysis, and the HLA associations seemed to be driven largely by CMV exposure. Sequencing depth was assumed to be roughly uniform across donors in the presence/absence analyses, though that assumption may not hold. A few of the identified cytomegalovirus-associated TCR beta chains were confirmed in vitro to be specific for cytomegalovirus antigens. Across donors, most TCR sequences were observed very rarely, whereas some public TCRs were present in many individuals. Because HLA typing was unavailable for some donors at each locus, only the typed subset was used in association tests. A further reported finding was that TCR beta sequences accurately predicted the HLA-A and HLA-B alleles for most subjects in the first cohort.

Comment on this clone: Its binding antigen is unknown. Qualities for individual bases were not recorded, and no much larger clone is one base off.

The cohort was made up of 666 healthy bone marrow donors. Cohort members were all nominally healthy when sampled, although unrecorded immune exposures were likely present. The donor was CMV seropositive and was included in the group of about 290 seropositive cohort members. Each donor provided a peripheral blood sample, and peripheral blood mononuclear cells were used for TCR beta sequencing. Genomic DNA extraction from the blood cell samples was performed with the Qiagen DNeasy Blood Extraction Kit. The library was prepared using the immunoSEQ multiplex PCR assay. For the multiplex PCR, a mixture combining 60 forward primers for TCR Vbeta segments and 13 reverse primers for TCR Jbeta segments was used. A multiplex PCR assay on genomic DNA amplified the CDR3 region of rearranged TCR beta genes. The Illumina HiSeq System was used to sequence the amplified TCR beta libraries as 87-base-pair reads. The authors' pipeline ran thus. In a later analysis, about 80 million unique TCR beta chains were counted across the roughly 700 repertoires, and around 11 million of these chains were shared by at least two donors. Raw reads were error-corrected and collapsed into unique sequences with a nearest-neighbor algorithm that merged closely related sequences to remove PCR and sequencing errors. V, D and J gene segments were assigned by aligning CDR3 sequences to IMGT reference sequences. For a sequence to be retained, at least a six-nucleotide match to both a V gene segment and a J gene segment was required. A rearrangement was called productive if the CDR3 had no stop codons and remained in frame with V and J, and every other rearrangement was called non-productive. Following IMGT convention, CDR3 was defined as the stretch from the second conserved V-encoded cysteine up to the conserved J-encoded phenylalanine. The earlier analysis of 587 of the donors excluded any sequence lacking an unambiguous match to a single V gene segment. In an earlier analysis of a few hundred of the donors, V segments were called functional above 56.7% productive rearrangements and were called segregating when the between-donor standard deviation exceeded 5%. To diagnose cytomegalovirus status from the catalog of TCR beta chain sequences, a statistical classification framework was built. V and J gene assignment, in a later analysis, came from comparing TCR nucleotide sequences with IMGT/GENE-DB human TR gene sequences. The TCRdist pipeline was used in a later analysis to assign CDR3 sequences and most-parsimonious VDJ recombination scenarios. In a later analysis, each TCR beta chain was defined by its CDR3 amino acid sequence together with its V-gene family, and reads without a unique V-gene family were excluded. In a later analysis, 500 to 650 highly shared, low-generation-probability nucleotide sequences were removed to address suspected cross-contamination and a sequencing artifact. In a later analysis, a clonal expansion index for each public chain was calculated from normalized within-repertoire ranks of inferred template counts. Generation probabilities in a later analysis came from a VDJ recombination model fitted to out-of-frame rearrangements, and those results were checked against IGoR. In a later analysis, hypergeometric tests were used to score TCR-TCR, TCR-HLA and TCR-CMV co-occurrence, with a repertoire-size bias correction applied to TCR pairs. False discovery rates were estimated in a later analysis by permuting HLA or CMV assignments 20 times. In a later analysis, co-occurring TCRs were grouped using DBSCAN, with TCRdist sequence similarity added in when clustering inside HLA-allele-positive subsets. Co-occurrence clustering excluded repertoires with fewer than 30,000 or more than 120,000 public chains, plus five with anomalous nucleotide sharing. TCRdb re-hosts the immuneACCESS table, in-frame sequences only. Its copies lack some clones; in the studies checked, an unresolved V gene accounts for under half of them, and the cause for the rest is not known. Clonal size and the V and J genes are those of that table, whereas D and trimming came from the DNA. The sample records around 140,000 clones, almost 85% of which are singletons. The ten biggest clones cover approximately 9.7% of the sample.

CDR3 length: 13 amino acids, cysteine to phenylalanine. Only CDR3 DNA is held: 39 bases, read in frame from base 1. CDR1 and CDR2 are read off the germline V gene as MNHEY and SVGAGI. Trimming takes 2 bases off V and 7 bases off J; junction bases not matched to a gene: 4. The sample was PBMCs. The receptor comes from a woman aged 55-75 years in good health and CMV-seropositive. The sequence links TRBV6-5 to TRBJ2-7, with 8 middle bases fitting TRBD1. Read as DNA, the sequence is TGTGCCAGCAGTTACCAGGGGGCGGGGGAGCAGTACTTC. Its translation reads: CASSYQGAGEQYF.